A single sample is the source of the 19 T cell receptor beta chains below, sequenced in a study of blood T cell repertoires in COVID-19. Produced via immunoSEQ multiplex PCR; TCRdb's table is partial and in-frame only. The data show approximately 300,000 clones, more than 85% seen once. The sample was PBMCs or T cells enriched from blood (not recorded which). Receptors originate from a woman aged 25-40 years who had recovered from COVID-19.

The chain uses TRBV11-3 and TRBJ2-2; D is ambiguous. Trimming shortened V by 3 bases and J by 6 bases, and 11 bases separated the two germline ends. This CDR3 is 14 amino acids long. Germline CDR1 SGHNT, CDR2 YENEEA. The CDR3 DNA reads as TGTGCCAGCAGCTTTTCTGGCTCCGCCGGGGAGCTGTTTTTT. As protein: CASSFSGSAGELFF.

This chain uses TRBV9 with TRBJ2-7; maybe TRBD1 (6 bases). CDR1 and CDR2 from the germline V gene are SGDLS and YYNGEE. The CDR3 is 14 residues long. The germline V and J ends were trimmed by 0 bases and 7 bases, with 14 bases remaining between them. CDR3 sequence: CASSVEQGVGEQYF. Here the CDR3 DNA reads TGTGCCAGCAGCGTAGAACAGGGTGTTGGTGAGCAGTACTTC.

The genes are TRBV5-1 and TRBJ1-2; D is uncertain. The V gene lost 3 bases and the J gene lost 7 bases, with 16 bases spanning the gap. CDR3 length: 14 amino acids. Germline CDR1 reads SGHRS; CDR2 reads YFSETQ. The CDR3, as DNA: TGCGCCAGCAGCTGGGAAGGGAGTAGGTCTGGCTACACCTTC. Translated, it gives CASSWEGSRSGYTF.

This clone was recorded only once. The chain has TRBV24-1 and TRBJ2-5; TRBD1 aligns across 8 bases. The V gene end was trimmed by 3 bases and the J gene end by 9 bases; junction bases not matched to a gene: 5. The CDR3 is 13 amino acids. Germline V gene data show CDR1 as KGHDR and CDR2 as SFDVKD. CDR3 residues: CATSDPPQGAQYF. The CDR3, as DNA: TGTGCCACCAGTGATCCCCCACAGGGGGCCCAGTACTTC.

The chain has TRBV7-2 and TRBJ2-1; 7 positions match TRBD1. Germline lookup yields CDR1 SGHTA and CDR2 FQGNSA. The ends lost 6 bases at V and 4 bases at J; junction bases unmatched: 6. The CDR3 is 14 amino acids. CDR3 sequence reads: CASRDRVQYNEQFF. The CDR3 DNA follows: TGTGCCAGCAGAGACAGGGTGCAATACAATGAGCAGTTCTTC.

The chain links TRBV5-1 to TRBJ2-1; 10 bases align to TRBD1. The J segment lost 2 bases and the V segment lost 2 bases, leaving 1 base of the junction unmatched. Germline lookup yields CDR1 SGHRS and CDR2 YFSETQ. The CDR3 runs to 15 residues. The CDR3 region is CASSFGTGAYNEQFF. The DNA of the CDR3 is TGCGCCAGCAGCTTCGGGACAGGGGCCTACAATGAGCAGTTCTTC.

The V gene is TRBV13, the J gene TRBJ1-1, with TRBD1 as a possible D gene (5 bases). The V gene lost 6 bases and the J gene lost 2 bases, with 10 bases spanning the gap. Looked up from germline, CDR1 is PRHDT and CDR2 is FYEKMQ (reference sequence). The CDR3 sequence is 13 residues long. CDR3 sequence (DNA): TGTGCCAGCAGTAGACAGCAAAACACTGAAGCTTTCTTT. This gives the protein CASSRQQNTEAFF. Together with reference TRBV13 and TRBJ1-1, the CDR3 gives the full variable domain: AAGVIQSPRHLIKEKRETATLKCYPIPRHDTVYWYQQGPGQDPQFLISFYEKMQSDKGSIPDRFSAQQFSDYHSELNMSSLELGDSALYFCASSRQQNTEAFFGQGTRLTVV.

CDR3 in DNA: TGTGCCAGCAGCTATGGGACAGGGGGTGTGGCTGAAGCTTTCTTT. Amino acid sequence: CASSYGTGGVAEAFF. The chain links TRBV5-4 to TRBJ1-1; TRBD1 matches 11 bases. The CDR3 has 15 amino acids. The germline V gene has CDR1 SGHNT and CDR2 YYREEE (reference sequence). V shed 3 bases, J shed 6 bases, and the junction held 7 bases outside the gene matches. The full variable domain, in which reference TRBV5-4 and TRBJ1-1 provide the parts outside the CDR3, is ETGVTQSPTHLIKTRGQQVTLRCSSQSGHNTVSWYQQALGQGPQFIFQYYREEENGRGNFPPRFSGLQFPNYSSELNVNALELDDSALYLCASSYGTGGVAEAFFGQGTRLTVV.

This chain connects TRBV27 to TRBJ2-7; 7 bases match TRBD1. Germline V lookup: CDR1 MNHEY, CDR2 SMNVEV (reference sequence). Trimming cost V 5 bases and J 2 bases; bases outside gene matches: 9. The CDR3 contains 15 residues. CDR3 loop: CASSPRDSFTYEQYF. The CDR3 DNA follows: TGTGCCAGCAGTCCACGGGACAGTTTTACCTACGAGCAGTACTTC.

The chain joins TRBV19 to TRBJ1-3, with D possibly being TRBD1 (6 bases). The CDR3 is made up of 17 amino acids. The V end lost 4 bases, the J end lost 0 bases, and 16 bases lay between the germline ends. Per germline, CDR1 LNHDA and CDR2 SQIVND (reference sequence). As DNA, the CDR3 is TGTGCCAGTAGTAACCACGGCCGGGACACCTCTGGAAACACCATATATTTT. Protein: CASSNHGRDTSGNTIYF.

The V gene is TRBV12-3 or TRBV12-4, the J gene TRBJ1-1; D is ambiguous. The CDR3 runs to 11 residues. V shed 7 bases and J shed 7 bases, with 10 bases lying between them. CDR3 amino acids: CASKMGSEAFF. The DNA for the CDR3 is TGTGCCAGCAAAATGGGGAGTGAAGCTTTCTTT.

The V and J genes are TRBV7-9 and TRBJ2-5; D unresolved. The CDR3 is 13 amino acids. CDR1 is SEHNR and CDR2 is FQNEAQ in the germline V gene (reference sequence). V lost 5 bases and J 0 bases, leaving 7 bases between the germline ends. CDR3 in DNA: TGTGCCAGCAGCCAGAGGTACCAAGAGACCCAGTACTTC. Its protein is CASSQRYQETQYF.

This rearrangement joins TRBV5-1 to TRBJ1-1; 10 bases match TRBD1. Per the germline V gene, CDR1 is SGHRS and CDR2 is YFSETQ. CDR3 length equals 13 residues. The V and J ends lost 0 bases and 7 bases, in that order; junction bases with no gene match: 0. CDR3 sequence (DNA): TGCGCCAGCAGCTTGGGGGACAGGGGTGAAGCTTTCTTT. Its protein product is CASSLGDRGEAFF.

J is TRBJ2-7 and V is TRBV25-1; a possible D gene is TRBD1 (6 bases). The CDR3 is 14 residues long. Trimming took off 4 bases at V and 3 bases at J, with 13 bases between the two ends. The germline CDR1 and CDR2 sequences are MGHDK and SYGVNS. As DNA, the CDR3 is TGTGCCAGCAGTGGAGCTTACAGGGACTACGAGCAGTACTTC. Translation: CASSGAYRDYEQYF.

This clone was seen a single time. This sequence joins TRBV5-1 and TRBJ2-7, with TRBD1 matching 9 bases. The germline gives CDR1 SGHRS, CDR2 YFSETQ. The CDR3 sequence is 14 residues long. With V trimmed by 3 bases and J by 2 bases, 3 bases remained unmatched. The chain's CDR3 is CASSYGTGPYEQYF. The CDR3 region has the DNA TGCGCCAGCAGCTACGGGACAGGGCCCTACGAGCAGTACTTC.

The chain combines TRBV5-4 with TRBJ2-3, with 11 bases that match TRBD2. The V gene's germline CDR1 is SGHNT and CDR2 YYREEE (reference sequence). The CDR3 length is 14 residues. V trimming: 1 base; J trimming: 10 bases; junction bases outside the gene matches: 5. CDR3 amino acids: CASSLRTSGFPQYF. The CDR3 bases are TGTGCCAGCAGCTTGAGGACTAGCGGGTTCCCGCAGTATTTT.

V and J are TRBV25-1 and TRBJ1-1; 9 positions match TRBD1. The CDR3 runs to 13 residues. Germline lookup yields CDR1 MGHDK and CDR2 SYGVNS. With 9 bases clipped from V and 1 base from J, the junction kept 3 bases outside the gene matches. The CDR3 sequence: CARSGQGNTEAFF. CDR3 nucleotide sequence: TGTGCCAGGTCGGGACAGGGGAACACTGAAGCTTTCTTT.

The rearrangement uses TRBV5-1 and TRBJ1-1; TRBD1 matches 7 bases. The CDR3 has 12 residues. Trimming took 8 bases from V and 2 from J; bases not matched to a gene: 3. Germline lookup yields CDR1 SGHRS and CDR2 YFSETQ. The CDR3 nucleotides read TGCGCCAGTGGGACAGACAACACTGAAGCTTTCTTT. Translation gives CASGTDNTEAFF. Looking up the rest from reference TRBV5-1 and TRBJ1-1 gives the full variable domain: KAGVTQTPRYLIKTRGQQVTLSCSPISGHRSVSWYQQTPGQGLQFLFEYFSETQRNKGNFPGRFSGRQFSNSRSEMNVSTLELGDSALYLCASGTDNTEAFFGQGTRLTVV.

The chain combines TRBV27 with TRBJ2-3, with a weak D call TRBD1 (6 bases). The V end was cut by 1 base, the J end by 2 bases, with 22 bases between. Germline assignment: CDR1 MNHEY and CDR2 SMNVEV (reference sequence). CDR3 length equals 19 residues. The CDR3 DNA reads TGTGCCAGCAGTTTATATTCTACAGGGCCCTTACCTAACACAGATACGCAGTATTTT. This gives the protein CASSLYSTGPLPNTDTQYF.